This T cell receptor (beta chain) was sequenced during a study of radiotherapy plus CTLA-4 blockade in lung cancer. This CDR3 is 17 amino acids long. Germline V CDR1 and CDR2: MNHNS, SASEGT. The V gene lost 4 bases and the J gene lost 2 bases, with 20 bases spanning the gap. Clones were read by immunoSEQ multiplex PCR, and TCRdb kept only the in-frame ones, dropping some. The sample yields approximately 52,000 clones, 75% to 85% seen once. Comments on this clone: Its antigen is still unknown.

General study findings and limits: Clones derived from tumor TCRs expanded in blood after radiotherapy plus ipilimumab. According to reports, early shifts in blood T cell clones, alongside interferon-beta, forecast response most accurately.

Material: peripheral blood, obtained from a patient treated with radiotherapy plus ipilimumab. The source of this sequence is a human donor with non-small cell lung cancer who had a complete response to radiotherapy plus ipilimumab. The rearrangement links TRBV6-1 to TRBJ1-1, with no clear D. The CDR3 loop is CASSAAQASSSNTEAFF. CDR3 sequence (DNA): TGTGCCAGCAGTGCCGCTCAGGCCTCCAGTTCTAACACTGAAGCTTTCTTT.